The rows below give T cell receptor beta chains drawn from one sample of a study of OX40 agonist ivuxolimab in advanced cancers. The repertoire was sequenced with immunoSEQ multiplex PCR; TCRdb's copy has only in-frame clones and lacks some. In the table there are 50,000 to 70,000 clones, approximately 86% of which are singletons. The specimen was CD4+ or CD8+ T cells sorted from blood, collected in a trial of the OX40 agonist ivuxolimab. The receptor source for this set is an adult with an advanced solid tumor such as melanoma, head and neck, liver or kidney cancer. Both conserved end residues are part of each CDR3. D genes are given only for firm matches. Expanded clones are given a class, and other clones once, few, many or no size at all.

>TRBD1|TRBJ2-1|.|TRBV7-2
CASSLRGRYNEQFF
TGTGCCAGCAGCTTAAGGGGGCGTTACAATGAGCAGTTCTTC
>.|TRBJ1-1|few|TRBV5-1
CASRLTNTEAFF
TGCGCCAGCAGACTAACGAACACTGAAGCTTTCTTT
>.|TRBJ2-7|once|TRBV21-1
CAGLGRGGYEQYF
TGTGCCGGCCTCGGCAGGGGAGGTTACGAGCAGTACTTC
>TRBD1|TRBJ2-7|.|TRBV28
CASIGDRYSYEQYF
TGTGCCAGCATAGGGGACAGGTACTCCTACGAGCAGTACTTC
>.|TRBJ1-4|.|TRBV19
CASSPLQGGGEKLFF
TGTGCCAGTAGCCCCCTGCAGGGCGGCGGTGAAAAACTGTTTTTT
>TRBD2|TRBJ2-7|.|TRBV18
CASSRTSGDYEQYF
TGTGCCAGCTCGCGGACTAGCGGAGACTACGAGCAGTACTTC
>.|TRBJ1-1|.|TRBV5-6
CASSLFGGEETEAFF
TGTGCCAGCAGCTTGTTTGGGGGGGAGGAAACTGAAGCTTTCTTT
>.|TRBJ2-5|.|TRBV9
CASSVAGLIQETQYF
TGTGCCAGCAGCGTAGCTGGGCTCATCCAAGAGACCCAGTACTTC
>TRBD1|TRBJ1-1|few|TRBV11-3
CASSPGGGTGLNREAFF
TGTGCCAGCAGCCCGGGAGGGGGGACAGGCCTAAACCGTGAAGCTTTCTTT
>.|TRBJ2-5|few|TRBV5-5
CASSLVWDQETQYF
TGTGCCAGCAGCTTGGTGTGGGACCAAGAGACCCAGTACTTC
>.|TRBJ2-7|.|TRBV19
CASRTGQGPYEQYF
TGTGCCAGTAGAACGGGACAAGGACCTTACGAGCAGTACTTC
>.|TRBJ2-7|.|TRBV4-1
CASSKGPMVYEQYF
TGCGCCAGCAGCAAGGGCCCCATGGTGTACGAGCAGTACTTC
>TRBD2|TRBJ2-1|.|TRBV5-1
CASSLEGGRAFHEQFF
TGCGCCAGCAGCTTGGAGGGCGGGAGGGCCTTCCATGAGCAGTTCTTC
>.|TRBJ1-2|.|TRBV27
CASSYDRRNYGYTF
TGTGCCAGCAGTTACGACAGGAGAAACTATGGCTACACCTTC
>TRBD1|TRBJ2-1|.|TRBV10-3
CAISPGQNYNEQFF
TGTGCCATCAGTCCGGGACAGAACTACAATGAGCAGTTCTTC
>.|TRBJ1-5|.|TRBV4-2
CASSQELGGNQPQHF
TGTGCCAGCAGCCAAGAGTTGGGAGGGAATCAGCCCCAGCATTTT
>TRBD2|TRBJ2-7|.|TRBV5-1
CASSFDGLAGSYEQYF
TGCGCCAGCAGCTTTGACGGACTAGCGGGTAGCTACGAGCAGTACTTC
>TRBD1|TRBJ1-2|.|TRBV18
CASSPDRAYGYTF
TGTGCCAGCTCACCGGACAGGGCCTATGGCTACACCTTC
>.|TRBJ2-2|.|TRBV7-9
CASSLSEAGELFF
TGTGCCAGCAGCTTATCTGAGGCCGGGGAGCTGTTTTTT
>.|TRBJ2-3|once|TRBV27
CASSFRGRDTQYF
TGTGCCAGCAGTTTCAGGGGCAGAGATACGCAGTATTTT
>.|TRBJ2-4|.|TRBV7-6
CASSFGVPSTKNIQYF
TGTGCCAGCAGCTTTGGGGTTCCGTCGACCAAAAACATTCAGTACTTC
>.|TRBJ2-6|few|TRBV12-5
CASGRGDGANVLTF
TGTGCTAGTGGTCGGGGAGATGGGGCCAACGTCCTGACTTTC
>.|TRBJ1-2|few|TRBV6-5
CASSPGHSFGYTF
TGTGCCAGCAGTCCAGGACATTCATTTGGCTACACCTTC
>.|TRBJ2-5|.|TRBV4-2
CASSQRTPLSIETQYF
TGTGCCAGCAGCCAAAGGACCCCTCTTAGTATTGAGACCCAGTACTTC
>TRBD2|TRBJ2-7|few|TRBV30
CAWRRWGGGVYEQYF
TGTGCCTGGAGGAGGTGGGGTGGGGGGGTGTACGAGCAGTACTTC
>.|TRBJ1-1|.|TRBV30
CAWSVLQNTEAFF
TGTGCCTGGAGTGTGCTGCAGAACACTGAAGCTTTCTTT
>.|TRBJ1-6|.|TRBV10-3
CAISTDYNSPLHF
TGTGCCATCAGTACAGACTATAATTCACCCCTCCACTTT
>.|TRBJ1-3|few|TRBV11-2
CASSLDMVGNTIYF
TGTGCCAGCAGCTTAGATATGGTTGGAAACACCATATATTTT
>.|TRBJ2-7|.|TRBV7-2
CASSLDANLYEQYF
TGTGCCAGCAGCTTAGATGCCAATTTATACGAGCAGTACTTC
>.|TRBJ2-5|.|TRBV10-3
CAISDTGQETQYF
TGTGCCATCAGTGACACGGGGCAAGAGACCCAGTACTTC
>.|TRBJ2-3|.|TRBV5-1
CASSLQRDTDTQYF
TGCGCCAGCAGCTTGCAGCGAGACACAGATACGCAGTATTTT
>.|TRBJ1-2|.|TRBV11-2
CASSLDRQAGYTF
TGTGCCAGCAGCTTAGATCGCCAAGCTGGCTACACCTTC
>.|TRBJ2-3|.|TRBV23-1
CASSQSRGEGGTDTQYF
TGCGCCAGCAGTCAATCGAGGGGGGAGGGAGGGACAGATACGCAGTATTTT
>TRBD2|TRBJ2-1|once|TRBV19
CASIGRGYYNEQFF
TGTGCATCCATCGGGCGGGGGTACTACAATGAGCAGTTCTTC
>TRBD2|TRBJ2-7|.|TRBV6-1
CASSEAGGPPYEQYF
TGTGCCAGCAGTGAGGCGGGAGGGCCGCCCTACGAGCAGTACTTC
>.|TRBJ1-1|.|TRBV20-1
CSGTPNTEAFF
TGCAGCGGAACACCGAACACTGAAGCTTTCTTT
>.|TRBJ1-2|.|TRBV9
CASQNSNYGYTF
TGTGCCAGCCAGAACTCTAACTATGGCTACACCTTC
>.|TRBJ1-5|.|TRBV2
CASSELVLAINRIRGQPQHF
TGTGCCAGCAGTGAGTTGGTACTCGCAATCAATCGAATCAGGGGTCAGCCCCAGCATTTT
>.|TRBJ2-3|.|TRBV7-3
CASSPVGGTDTQYF
TGTGCCAGCAGCCCCGTGGGGGGCACAGATACGCAGTATTTT
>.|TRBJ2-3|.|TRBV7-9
CAMNRPSTDTQYF
TGTGCCATGAACAGGCCCAGCACAGATACGCAGTATTTT
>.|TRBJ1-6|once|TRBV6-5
CASSLLQGNSPLHF
TGTGCCAGCAGCTTGCTGCAGGGTAATTCACCCCTCCACTTT
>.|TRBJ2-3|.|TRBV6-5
CASSYPDLSTDTQYF
TGTGCCAGCAGTTACCCCGACTTAAGCACAGATACGCAGTATTTT
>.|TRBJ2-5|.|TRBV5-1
CASSPSQSQETQYF
TGCGCCAGCAGCCCGTCCCAATCCCAAGAGACCCAGTACTTC
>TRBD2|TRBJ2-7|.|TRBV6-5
CASSAGTRFGEQYF
TGTGCCAGCAGTGCCGGGACTAGGTTTGGCGAGCAGTACTTC
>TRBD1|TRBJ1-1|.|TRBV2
CASQTGTNTEAFF
TGTGCCAGCCAGACAGGGACGAACACTGAAGCTTTCTTT
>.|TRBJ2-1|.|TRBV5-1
CASSYRSGLGDNEQFF
TGCGCCAGCAGCTACCGTAGCGGACTGGGGGACAATGAGCAGTTCTTC
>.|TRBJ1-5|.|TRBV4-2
CASSQDWKVQPQHF
TGTGCCAGCAGCCAAGATTGGAAGGTTCAGCCCCAGCATTTT
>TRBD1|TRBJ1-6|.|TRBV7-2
CASSSWTGANSPLHF
TGTGCCAGCAGCTCCTGGACAGGGGCGAATTCACCCCTCCACTTT
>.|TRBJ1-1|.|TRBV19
CASSIKGRGPTEAFF
TGTGCCAGTAGTATAAAGGGCAGGGGCCCCACTGAAGCTTTCTTT
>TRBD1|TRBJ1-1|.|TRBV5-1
CASSPRGMITEAFF
TGCGCCAGCAGCCCCAGGGGGATGATCACTGAAGCTTTCTTT
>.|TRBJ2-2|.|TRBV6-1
CASRGAGLVHRELFF
TGTGCCAGCAGGGGGGCGGGGCTAGTTCACCGGGAGCTGTTTTTT
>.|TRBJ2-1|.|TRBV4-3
CASSHLLQAGKDNEQFF
TGCGCCAGCAGCCACCTATTGCAAGCGGGTAAAGACAATGAGCAGTTCTTC
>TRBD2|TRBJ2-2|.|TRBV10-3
CAIRPGLAGGSDTGELFF
TGTGCCATCAGACCCGGACTAGCGGGAGGTTCGGACACCGGGGAGCTGTTTTTT
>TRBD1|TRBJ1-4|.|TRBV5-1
CASSYGQAERNEKLFF
TGCGCCAGCAGCTACGGACAGGCTGAAAGGAATGAAAAACTGTTTTTT
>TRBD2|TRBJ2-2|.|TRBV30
CAPRLAGDYTGELFF
TGTGCCCCCCGACTAGCGGGGGACTACACCGGGGAGCTGTTTTTT
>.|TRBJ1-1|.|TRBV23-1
CASSQSPSHDTEAFF
TGCGCCAGCAGTCAATCCCCCTCTCACGACACTGAAGCTTTCTTT
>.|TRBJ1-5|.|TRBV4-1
CASSQAGNQPQHF
TGCGCCAGCAGCCAAGCTGGTAATCAGCCCCAGCATTTT
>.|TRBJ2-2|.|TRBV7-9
CASAAREFDTGELFF
TGTGCCAGCGCCGCCAGGGAGTTTGACACCGGGGAGCTGTTTTTT
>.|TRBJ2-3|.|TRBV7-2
CASSLMGQGSSTDTQYF
TGTGCCAGCAGCTTAATGGGACAAGGATCTAGCACAGATACGCAGTATTTT